This entry is about one TCR beta chain. What it recognizes is unknown. The entry originates in a study of T cell repertoires in cytomegalovirus infection. V trimming: 7 bases; J trimming: 4 bases; junction bases outside the gene matches: 19. The CDR3 has 18 amino acids. The germline CDR1 and CDR2 sequences are LNHDA and SQIVND (reference sequence). TCRdb reprocessed the reads with MiXCR, giving one entry per CDR3 protein. Of 100,000 to 150,000 distinct CDR3 sequences listed, more than 25% are singletons. The chain employs TRBV19 and TRBJ2-3; 8 bases map to TRBD1. This TCR was recovered from a human donor in good health (CMV status not recorded). Some clones in this sample may be carry-over from other donors' samples. Sequencing used CD8+ T cells from cultured PBMCs, obtained from culture after CMV antigen stimulation. This chain's CDR3 is CASTFSPLGTGQADTQYF. The CDR3 nucleotides are TGTGCCAGTACCTTTTCCCCTCTGGGGACAGGACAAGCAGATACGCAGTATTTT.